The 30 T cell receptor beta chains presented below share a single source sample, sequenced in a study of shared clonotypes between healthy human individuals. The data were produced by immunoSEQ multiplex PCR, yet TCRdb's version contains in-frame clones alone and is incomplete. Altogether just over 2,000,000 clones are present, about 95% being singletons, with the ten largest covering roughly 0.13%. Sequencing was performed on naive CD4+ T cells sorted from blood. Stated subset: CD45RA+ positively selected. The receptors derive from a man in his late teens or twenties in good health.

The rearrangement links TRBV6-1 to TRBJ2-2; TRBD1 aligns across 7 bases. From germline, CDR1 is MNHNS and CDR2 SASEGT. This CDR3 has 14 residues. J was trimmed by 2 bases and V by 5 bases; bases with no gene match: 2. In DNA, the CDR3 is TGTGCCAGCAGTTGGGACAGTAACACCGGGGAGCTGTTTTTT. Protein product: CASSWDSNTGELFF.

In its sample, this clone was seen once. V gene TRBV7-2 combines with J gene TRBJ1-4; no clear D gene. V lost 4 bases, J lost 8 bases, and 11 bases lay in between. The CDR3 spans 13 residues. Germline V CDR1 and CDR2: SGHTA, FQGNSA. The CDR3 reads CASSSSDTEKLFF. CDR3 nucleotide sequence: TGTGCCAGCAGCTCCTCGGATACAGAAAAACTGTTTTTT. Supplemented by reference TRBV7-2 and TRBJ1-4, the full variable domain reads GAGVSQSPSNKVTEKGKDVELRCDPISGHTALYWYRQSLGQGLEFLIYFQGNSAPDKSGLPSDRFSAERTGGSVSTLTIQRTQQEDSAVYLCASSSSDTEKLFFGSGTQLSVL.

J is TRBJ1-2 and V is TRBV5-6; D unresolved. CDR1 and CDR2 from the germline V gene are SGHDT and YYEEEE. Deletions cut 1 base from V and 4 bases from J, with 8 bases between. The CDR3 is 13 residues long. The CDR3 DNA sequence: TGTGCCAGCAGCTTGCGGGGAAGCTATGGCTACACCTTC. This sequence encodes CASSLRGSYGYTF.

This rearrangement joins TRBV20-1 to TRBJ1-5; a possible D gene is TRBD1 (5 bases). This CDR3 has 11 amino acids. Trimming removed 7 bases from V and 5 bases from J, with 9 bases in between. Germline V gene sequence: CDR1 DFQATT, CDR2 SNEGSKA (reference sequence). The CDR3 DNA reads TGCAGTGTGTCGGGGGATCAGCCCCAGCATTTT. It encodes CSVSGDQPQHF.

A remark on this clone: Being one base from a much bigger clone, this may be a read error. The same CDR3 is also encoded by other DNA sequences in this sample. The J gene is TRBJ2-7, the V gene TRBV28, with D possibly being TRBD1 (5 bases). V was trimmed by 7 bases and J by 7 bases, leaving 11 bases between them. In germline, CDR1 is MDHEN, CDR2 SYDVKM. CDR3 length equals 11 residues. The CDR3: CASTSRDEQYF. The CDR3 bases are TGTGCCAGCACCTCCAGGGATGAGCAGTACTTC.

Comments on this clone: The same CDR3 arises from other DNA sequences in this sample as well. The chain uses TRBV25-1 and TRBJ1-5; D is unclear. The V gene's germline CDR1 is MGHDK and CDR2 SYGVNS. Trimming took 3 bases from V and 4 from J, leaving 10 bases between them. The CDR3 consists of 14 residues. CDR3 sequence (DNA): TGTGCCAGCAGTGAGACCGGAGGAAATCAGCCCCAGCATTTT. Translating gives CASSETGGNQPQHF.

CDR3 sequence (DNA): TGCAGCGTTGAAAGGTCACGGGAGACCCAGTACTTC. This translates into CSVERSRETQYF. The chain couples TRBV29-1 to TRBJ2-5; unclear D gene. The germline V gene has CDR1 SQVTM and CDR2 ANQGSEA. This CDR3 has 12 residues. Trimming shortened V by 2 bases and J by 5 bases, and 9 bases separated the two germline ends.

V is TRBV30 and J is TRBJ2-7; TRBD2 matches at 9 bases. From germline, CDR1 is GTSNPN and CDR2 SVGIG (reference sequence). J gave up 3 bases and V 6 bases, and 9 bases lay outside the gene matches. There are 14 residues in the CDR3. CDR3 in amino acids: CACKETSGIYEQYF. The CDR3 nucleotides are TGTGCCTGCAAAGAGACTAGCGGAATCTACGAGCAGTACTTC.

J is TRBJ2-1 and V is TRBV5-4, with D possibly being TRBD2 (6 bases). The CDR3 covers 14 residues. Germline values: CDR1 SGHNT, CDR2 YYREEE (reference sequence). The V and J ends lost 4 bases and 7 bases respectively, with 15 bases between them. The CDR3 DNA reads as TGTGCCAGCAGCGGCGGGGATCGTAGGAATGAGCAGTTCTTC. This gives the protein CASSGGDRRNEQFF.

The chain links TRBV6-5 to TRBJ2-5; 8 bases fit TRBD1. The CDR3 spans 14 residues. Losses at the gene ends were 4 bases for V and 6 bases for J; bases not matched to a gene: 7. Germline V CDR1 and CDR2: MNHEY, SVGAGI. The CDR3 reads CASSFPGGAKTQYF. CDR3 coding DNA: TGTGCCAGCAGTTTCCCAGGGGGCGCAAAGACCCAGTACTTC.

This chain uses TRBV18 with TRBJ2-1; the match to TRBD2 covers 10 bases. V was pared by 5 bases and J by 6 bases, with 7 bases of the junction left unmatched. Germline-derived CDR1 and CDR2 are KGHSH and LQKENI. This CDR3 has 15 amino acids. The CDR3 bases are TGTGCCAGCTCAAGCCTAGCGGGAGTTGGCAATGAGCAGTTCTTC. Protein sequence: CASSSLAGVGNEQFF.

J is TRBJ1-6 and V is TRBV4-2; 9 bases line up with TRBD1. CDR1 is LGHNA and CDR2 is YNFKEQ in the germline V gene. V lost 1 base to trimming and J lost 10 bases; unmatched junction nucleotides: 11. The CDR3 is 17 amino acids. CDR3 amino acids: CASSQVQGQGFGSPLHF. CDR3 in DNA: TGTGCCAGCAGCCAAGTTCAAGGACAGGGGTTCGGATCACCCCTCCACTTT.

Written as DNA, the CDR3 is TGTGCCAGCACCCTGGGACAGGGCAACTACGAGCAGTACTTC. Its translation: CASTLGQGNYEQYF. This chain connects TRBV6-1 to TRBJ2-7; TRBD1 agrees at 9 bases. Germline values: CDR1 MNHNS, CDR2 SASEGT. Trimming took 7 bases from V and 3 from J; bases not matched to a gene: 7. CDR3 length equals 14 residues.

Comments on this clone: Distinct nucleotide sequences in the sample also encode this CDR3. CDR3 amino acids: CSVGDRSSYEQYF. The CDR3 nucleotides are TGCAGCGTTGGGGACAGGTCGTCCTACGAGCAGTACTTC. The V call is TRBV29-1, the J call TRBJ2-7; 8 bases are shared with TRBD1. Trimming removed 4 bases from V and 1 base from J; junction bases left unmatched: 3. Germline V lookup: CDR1 SQVTM, CDR2 ANQGSEA. This CDR3 has 13 residues.

Points on this clone: In the same sample, other DNA sequences code for this CDR3. The V gene is TRBV2, the J gene TRBJ2-3; TRBD1 agrees at 8 bases. Looked up from germline, CDR1 is SNHLY and CDR2 is FYNNEI. The CDR3 loop spans 15 amino acids. Losses at the gene ends were 5 bases for V and 1 base for J; bases not matched to a gene: 5. CDR3 in DNA: TGTGCCAGCAGTTCTGGACAGGGTGGCACAGATACGCAGTATTTT. Its translation is CASSSGQGGTDTQYF.

V is TRBV5-1 and J is TRBJ2-2; D gene uncertain. With 1 base removed from V and 0 bases from J, the gap between germline ends came to 13 bases. CDR1 SGHRS and CDR2 YFSETQ come from the germline V gene. The CDR3 totals 17 residues. CDR3 in amino acids: CASSLKGVVANTGELFF. The CDR3 DNA reads TGCGCCAGCAGCTTGAAGGGCGTCGTAGCGAACACCGGGGAGCTGTTTTTT. Using reference TRBV5-1 and TRBJ2-2 for the parts outside the CDR3, the full variable domain is KAGVTQTPRYLIKTRGQQVTLSCSPISGHRSVSWYQQTPGQGLQFLFEYFSETQRNKGNFPGRFSGRQFSNSRSEMNVSTLELGDSALYLCASSLKGVVANTGELFFGEGSRLTVL.

The chain has TRBV11-2 and TRBJ2-2, with a tentative D call TRBD2 (6 bases). Looked up from germline, CDR1 is SGHAT and CDR2 is FQNNGV. Trimming pared 1 base from V and 5 bases from J, leaving 17 bases between. This CDR3 region has 17 residues. The CDR3 DNA reads as TGTGCCAGCAGCTTAGCACCCTGGGACTTTGGGACCGGGGAGCTGTTTTTT. It specifies CASSLAPWDFGTGELFF.

The chain recombines TRBV6-5 with TRBJ2-5; D is perhaps TRBD1 (6 bases). Trimming stripped 2 bases from V and 4 bases from J, with 14 bases between. CDR1 is MNHEY and CDR2 is SVGAGI in the germline V gene. CDR3 length: 15 amino acids. The DNA for the CDR3 is TGTGCCAGCAGTTACGGCGCAGGGGTCTCAGAGACCCAGTACTTC. This sequence encodes CASSYGAGVSETQYF.

The V gene is TRBV19, the J gene TRBJ1-2, with a tentative D call TRBD1 (5 bases). This CDR3 is built from 15 residues. Germline V gives CDR1 LNHDA, CDR2 SQIVND (reference sequence). Trimming removed 3 bases at V and 4 bases at J, with 15 bases between. The CDR3 is CASSMGQNFLYGYTF. CDR3 DNA sequence: TGTGCCAGTAGTATGGGGCAGAATTTTCTCTATGGCTACACCTTC.

This clone was seen more than once but under ten times. The chain employs TRBV2 and TRBJ1-6; D remains unclear. V was shortened by 2 bases and J by 10 bases, with 12 bases between the two germline ends. The germline CDR1 and CDR2 sequences are SNHLY and FYNNEI. CDR3 size: 14 residues. The CDR3 here is CASSEQPGTSPLHF. In nucleotides, the CDR3 is TGTGCCAGCAGTGAACAGCCGGGCACGTCACCCCTCCACTTT.

This chain connects TRBV25-1 to TRBJ2-2; 7 bases align to TRBD2. CDR1 and CDR2 (germline): MGHDK, SYGVNS. V shed 6 bases and J 6 bases; nucleotides not matched to a gene: 1. CDR3 length equals 12 residues. The DNA for the CDR3 is TGTGCCAGCAGCGGGAGGTCCGGGGAGCTGTTTTTT. Its translation is CASSGRSGELFF.

Worth noting for this clone: A much larger clonotype is one base distant, so this may be a read error. The chain carries TRBV7-9 and TRBJ2-7; D is uncertain. The CDR3 extends over 12 amino acids. Germline CDR1 SEHNR, CDR2 FQNEAQ (reference sequence). With 1 base removed from V and 9 bases from J, the gap between germline ends came to 10 bases. CDR3 sequence reads: CASSLGPLGQYF. The DNA of the CDR3 is TGTGCCAGCAGCTTAGGCCCCTTGGGGCAGTACTTC.

The chain links TRBV25-1 to TRBJ2-1, with 8 bases aligning to TRBD2. There are 15 residues in the CDR3. The germline V gene has CDR1 MGHDK and CDR2 SYGVNS. Trimming took 5 bases from V and 5 from J; bases not matched to a gene: 8. The CDR3 DNA sequence: TGTGCCAGCAGTTTAAGCGGGAGTTTCGACAATGAGCAGTTCTTC. It codes for CASSLSGSFDNEQFF.

The rearrangement joins TRBV19 to TRBJ2-1; a possible D gene is TRBD1 (6 bases). CDR3 length equals 12 residues. Deletions cut 4 bases from V and 8 bases from J, with 9 bases between. CDR1 is LNHDA, CDR2 SQIVND, per germline (reference sequence). As DNA, the CDR3 is TGTGCCAGTAGTAACAGGGTCGATGAGCAGTTCTTC. Its translation: CASSNRVDEQFF.

The chain is built from TRBV28 and TRBJ2-7; D gene uncertain. Trimming cost V 6 bases and J 4 bases, with 13 bases left between them. Germline V CDR1 and CDR2: MDHEN, SYDVKM. The CDR3 spans 13 residues. CDR3: CASSLEWAYEQYF. CDR3 in DNA: TGTGCCAGCAGCTTGGAGTGGGCATACGAGCAGTACTTC.

This clone was seen once. The same CDR3 also results from other DNA sequences found in this sample. The rearrangement joins TRBV5-1 to TRBJ2-3; D possibly corresponds to TRBD2 (5 bases). The ends were cut back, 1 base at V and 1 base at J, with 7 bases in the middle. The germline V gene encodes CDR1 SGHRS and CDR2 YFSETQ. The CDR3 spans 14 residues. This CDR3 reads CASSLFGGTDTQYF. In DNA form, the CDR3 reads TGCGCCAGCAGCTTGTTCGGGGGCACAGATACGCAGTATTTT. Full variable domain (missing parts from reference TRBV5-1 and TRBJ2-3): KAGVTQTPRYLIKTRGQQVTLSCSPISGHRSVSWYQQTPGQGLQFLFEYFSETQRNKGNFPGRFSGRQFSNSRSEMNVSTLELGDSALYLCASSLFGGTDTQYFGPGTRLTVL.

This chain connects TRBV5-1 to TRBJ2-6; no clear D gene. The germline V and J ends were trimmed by 5 bases and 0 bases, with 12 bases remaining between them. Germline CDR1 reads SGHRS; CDR2 reads YFSETQ. The CDR3 runs to 16 residues. The CDR3 loop reads CASRQALSSGANVLTF. The CDR3 DNA follows: TGCGCCAGCAGACAAGCGCTTAGCTCTGGGGCCAACGTCCTGACTTTC.

This clone was seen a single time. The genes are TRBV4-1 and TRBJ1-6; 10 nucleotides align to TRBD1. CDR1 MGHRA and CDR2 YSYEKL come from the germline V gene. The CDR3 is made up of 15 amino acids. J lost 7 bases, V lost 3 bases, and 3 bases had no gene match. In DNA form, the CDR3 reads TGCGCCAGCAGCCATGACAGGGGGCCGAATTCACCCCTCCACTTT. It is translated as CASSHDRGPNSPLHF.

This clone was seen at least ten times. This chain links TRBV4-1 with TRBJ2-3; D is ambiguous. From germline, CDR1 is MGHRA and CDR2 YSYEKL. The V gene lost 2 bases and the J gene lost 0 bases, with 12 bases spanning the gap. CDR3 length equals 16 residues. The CDR3 here is CASSQSGVLSTDTQYF. The CDR3 coding sequence is TGCGCCAGCAGCCAATCCGGCGTACTTAGCACAGATACGCAGTATTTT.

The gene calls are TRBV2 and TRBJ2-7; D uncertain. V lost 8 bases and J lost 2, with 10 bases in between. The CDR3 has 12 residues. Germline V gene lookup returns CDR1 SNHLY and CDR2 FYNNEI. The CDR3 loop reads CASRKWAYEQYF. The CDR3 bases are TGTGCCAGCCGCAAGTGGGCCTACGAGCAGTACTTC.